What follows are 9 T cell receptor beta chains derived from one specimen sequenced in a study of blood T cell repertoires in COVID-19. Using immunoSEQ multiplex PCR, the repertoire was profiled, and TCRdb retains in-frame clones only, with some absent. Of approximately 230,000 clones listed, about 90% were seen once; the top ten hold 14% to 15%. The sequencing sample was made of PBMCs or T cells enriched from blood (not recorded which). The source of these receptors is a woman aged 45-60 years with acute COVID-19.

V usage is TRBV5-6 and J usage is TRBJ1-2, with D tentatively TRBD1 (6 bases). Germline loops: CDR1 SGHDT, CDR2 YYEEEE. This CDR3 region has 13 residues. The ends were cut back, 6 bases at V and 4 bases at J, with 13 bases in the middle. The CDR3 reads CASTLGQLYGYTF. The CDR3 DNA reads TGTGCCAGCACCCTAGGACAGCTCTATGGCTACACCTTC.

The chain links TRBV28 to TRBJ1-2; 9 bases map to TRBD1. V trimming: 7 bases; J trimming: 4 bases; junction bases outside the gene matches: 7. Germline loops: CDR1 MDHEN, CDR2 SYDVKM. CDR3 length equals 14 residues. The CDR3 loop is CASTRDRELYGYTF. The CDR3 region has the DNA TGTGCCAGCACCCGGGACAGGGAACTCTATGGCTACACCTTC.

Written as DNA, the CDR3 is TGTGCCAGTACGCGGGGCCCGAACACTGAAGCTTTCTTT. As protein: CASTRGPNTEAFF. V is TRBV19 and J is TRBJ1-1, with D possibly TRBD1 on 5 matching bases. From germline, CDR1 is LNHDA and CDR2 SQIVND (reference sequence). V was cut by 7 bases and J by 1 base, with 10 bases left in between. This CDR3 comprises 13 residues.

This sequence joins TRBV19 and TRBJ1-5, with D uncertain. The germline gives CDR1 LNHDA, CDR2 SQIVND (reference sequence). The CDR3 length is 14 residues. Trimming took 0 bases from V and 3 from J, leaving 6 bases between them. Written as DNA, the CDR3 is TGTGCCAGTAGTATAGAGAGTGTCAATCAGCCCCAGCATTTT. This translates into CASSIESVNQPQHF.

The V gene is TRBV19, the J gene TRBJ2-1; D is perhaps TRBD2 (6 bases). Trimming stripped 9 bases from V and 1 base from J, with 16 bases between. CDR3 length equals 15 residues. Germline assignment: CDR1 LNHDA and CDR2 SQIVND (reference sequence). CDR3 nucleotides: TGTGCCAGCCAGGCCCGGGGGACTTCCTACAATGAGCAGTTCTTC. The encoded protein is CASQARGTSYNEQFF.

The V gene is TRBV7-2, the J gene TRBJ2-3; a weak D match, TRBD1 (5 bases). V lost 3 bases and J 2 bases, leaving 15 bases between the germline ends. The CDR3 totals 16 residues. Germline assignment: CDR1 SGHTA and CDR2 FQGNSA. In DNA form, the CDR3 reads TGTGCCAGCAGCTTTGCTGGAGCAGGGAACACAGATACGCAGTATTTT. Residues: CASSFAGAGNTDTQYF. Using reference TRBV7-2 and TRBJ2-3 for the parts outside the CDR3, the full variable domain is GAGVSQSPSNKVTEKGKDVELRCDPISGHTALYWYRQSLGQGLEFLIYFQGNSAPDKSGLPSDRFSAERTGGSVSTLTIQRTQQEDSAVYLCASSFAGAGNTDTQYFGPGTRLTVL.

The CDR3 sequence: CASSLGSGQINEKLFF. DNA for the CDR3: TGTGCCAGCAGCTTAGGTTCGGGACAGATAAATGAAAAACTGTTTTTT. This chain joins TRBV7-2 and TRBJ1-4, with TRBD1 matching over 7 bases. CDR1 is SGHTA and CDR2 is FQGNSA in the germline V gene. The CDR3 loop spans 16 amino acids. V trimming: 1 base; J trimming: 5 bases; junction bases outside the gene matches: 7.

The chain carries TRBV5-1 and TRBJ2-7; 11 nucleotides align to TRBD2. The CDR3 contains 16 residues. J gave up 2 bases and V 0 bases, and 4 bases lay outside the gene matches. Per germline, CDR1 SGHRS and CDR2 YFSETQ. The CDR3 sequence is CASSLGGTSGTYEQYF. Here the CDR3 DNA reads TGCGCCAGCAGCTTGGGAGGGACTAGCGGTACCTACGAGCAGTACTTC.

The chain is built from TRBV2 and TRBJ1-5; 8 positions match TRBD1. Germline values: CDR1 SNHLY, CDR2 FYNNEI. The V segment lost 7 bases and the J segment 5 bases; nucleotides outside the gene matches: 10. The CDR3 covers 15 residues. CDR3 DNA sequence: TGTGCCAGCACTATACAGGGGGGGGCAGATCAGCCCCAGCATTTT. This gives the protein CASTIQGGADQPQHF.